Detailed here is one T cell receptor beta chain. This sample is part of a study of shared clonotypes between healthy human individuals. Sequencing used immunoSEQ multiplex PCR; TCRdb keeps in-frame clones, though not all of them. This sample carries about 2.2 million clones, just under 95% of them seen once, and the ten largest clones take about 1.7%. Naive CD8 cells lacked CD45RO and underwent positive selection for CCR7, leaving out terminally differentiated effector memory CD45RA+ cells. CDR3 length: 16 residues. Germline loops: CDR1 LGHNA, CDR2 YSLEER. Trimming cost V 4 bases and J 5 bases; bases outside gene matches: 8.

The source material was naive CD8+ T cells from PBMCs. The rearrangement joins TRBV4-3 to TRBJ2-7; 13 bases map to TRBD2. This clonotype was sampled from a man between 18 and 29 years old in good health. Some clones in this sample may be carry-over from other donors' samples. CDR3 coding DNA: TGCGCCAGCAGCCCAGGACTAGCGGGAGCAATCGACGAGCAGTACTTC. Translated, it gives CASSPGLAGAIDEQYF.